This record concerns one T cell receptor (beta chain) sequence. The antigen is undetermined. The sample is drawn from a study of early T cells in non-severe SARS-CoV-2 infection. On the study more broadly: Sequencing was performed on bulk RNA from unsorted whole blood, leaving chains unpaired.

Regarding the study as a whole: The matching step, a VDJdb search, favored anti-spike CD8 responses and missed private and CD4 specificities.

In the library, individual cDNA molecules carried attached unique molecular identifiers. TCRdb ran MiXCR on the 5' RACE reads and lists one entry per CDR3 protein. The sample has around 56,000 distinct CDR3 sequences, approximately 13% seen once. This CDR3 spans 14 amino acids. V lost 5 bases, J lost 3 bases, and 5 bases stayed unmatched. Germline V CDR1 and CDR2: GTSNPN, SVGIG (reference sequence). The specimen comprised whole blood, sampled at baseline. The sequence was collected from an adult who was a healthcare worker with PCR-confirmed SARS-CoV-2 infection or an uninfected control (not recorded which). The V and J genes are TRBV30 and TRBJ2-7, with TRBD1 matching over 12 bases. The CDR3 reads CAWGTGGAIYEQYF. DNA of the CDR3: TGTGCCTGGGGGACAGGGGGCGCTATCTACGAGCAGTACTTC.